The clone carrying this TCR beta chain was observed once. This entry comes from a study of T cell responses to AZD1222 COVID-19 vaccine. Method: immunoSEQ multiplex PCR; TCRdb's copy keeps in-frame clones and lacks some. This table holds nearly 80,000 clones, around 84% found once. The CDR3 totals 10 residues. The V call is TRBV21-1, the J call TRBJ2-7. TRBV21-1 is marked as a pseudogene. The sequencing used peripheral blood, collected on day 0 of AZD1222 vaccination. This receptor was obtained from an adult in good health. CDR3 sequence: CASSDYEQYF. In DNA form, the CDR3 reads TGTGCCAGCAGCGACTACGAGCAGTACTTC.